This is a list of T cell receptor beta chains from one sample in a study of T cell responses to AZD1222 COVID-19 vaccine. Sequencing used immunoSEQ multiplex PCR; TCRdb keeps in-frame clones, though not all of them. The table lists 100,000 to 150,000 clones, around 90% of them singletons, with 1.5% to 2% in the top ten. The material was peripheral blood, obtained 28 days after the second AZD1222 dose. All receptors derive from an adult who received the AZD1222 COVID-19 vaccine. Each CDR3 is given with its conserved first and last residue. Each record gives: clone size, J gene, V gene, D gene, CDR3 protein, CDR3 DNA. A D gene is named only where the DNA matches it firmly. Size is stated for part of the rows, as once, few or many counts, or as a class when the clone is expanded.

clone_size: -
j_call: TRBJ1-2
v_call: TRBV12-3/TRBV12-4
d_call: -
cdr3_aa: CASSVWLQGYTF
cdr3_nt: TGTGCCAGCAGTGTGTGGCTCCAGGGCTACACCTTC

clone_size: -
j_call: TRBJ2-1
v_call: TRBV4-3
d_call: TRBD1
cdr3_aa: CASSQAGTEYNEQFF
cdr3_nt: TGCGCCAGCAGCCAAGCCGGGACAGAATACAATGAGCAGTTCTTC

clone_size: -
j_call: TRBJ1-4
v_call: TRBV19
d_call: -
cdr3_aa: CASSFDRRNEKLFF
cdr3_nt: TGTGCCAGTAGTTTCGACAGGCGTAATGAAAAACTGTTTTTT

clone_size: -
j_call: TRBJ1-2
v_call: TRBV4-2
d_call: -
cdr3_aa: CASSQEARGNGYTF
cdr3_nt: TGTGCCAGCAGCCAAGAAGCCCGCGGCAATGGCTACACCTTC

clone_size: -
j_call: TRBJ2-5
v_call: TRBV6-5
d_call: TRBD2
cdr3_aa: CASSSQTSAQETQYF
cdr3_nt: TGTGCCAGCAGTTCCCAGACTAGCGCTCAAGAGACCCAGTACTTC

clone_size: -
j_call: TRBJ2-1
v_call: TRBV3-1/TRBV3-2
d_call: -
cdr3_aa: CASSPIGGNNEQFF
cdr3_nt: TGTGCCAGCAGCCCTATCGGGGGTAACAATGAGCAGTTCTTC

clone_size: -
j_call: TRBJ1-2
v_call: TRBV19
d_call: -
cdr3_aa: CASSMGWTNYGYTF
cdr3_nt: TGTGCCAGTAGTATGGGATGGACTAACTATGGCTACACCTTC

clone_size: -
j_call: TRBJ2-1
v_call: TRBV6-2/TRBV6-3
d_call: -
cdr3_aa: CASSYNRNNEQFF
cdr3_nt: TGTGCCAGCAGTTATAACCGAAACAATGAGCAGTTCTTC

clone_size: -
j_call: TRBJ2-3
v_call: TRBV15
d_call: TRBD2
cdr3_aa: CATSRDWETSGRKGDTQYF
cdr3_nt: TGTGCCACCAGCAGAGATTGGGAGACTAGCGGGAGGAAGGGGGATACGCAGTATTTT

clone_size: -
j_call: TRBJ1-1
v_call: TRBV9
d_call: -
cdr3_aa: CASSAGYRATEAFF
cdr3_nt: TGTGCCAGCAGCGCGGGGTACAGGGCCACTGAAGCTTTCTTT

clone_size: -
j_call: TRBJ2-5
v_call: TRBV29-1
d_call: -
cdr3_aa: CSVTINWAGKETQYF
cdr3_nt: TGCAGCGTTACAATCAACTGGGCAGGGAAAGAGACCCAGTACTTC

clone_size: -
j_call: TRBJ1-2
v_call: TRBV7-9
d_call: TRBD1
cdr3_aa: CASSLAPGQGVGGYTF
cdr3_nt: TGTGCCAGCAGCTTAGCGCCGGGACAGGGGGTGGGAGGCTACACCTTC

clone_size: -
j_call: TRBJ1-2
v_call: TRBV28
d_call: -
cdr3_aa: CASSQTGLYGYTF
cdr3_nt: TGTGCCAGCAGTCAAACAGGGCTCTATGGCTACACCTTC

clone_size: -
j_call: TRBJ1-1
v_call: TRBV7-9
d_call: -
cdr3_aa: CASSPPAPTSNTEAFF
cdr3_nt: TGTGCCAGCAGCCCACCTGCGCCTACATCGAACACTGAAGCTTTCTTT

clone_size: -
j_call: TRBJ2-1
v_call: TRBV28
d_call: -
cdr3_aa: CASSSGGPNNEQFF
cdr3_nt: TGTGCCAGCAGTTCCGGAGGGCCAAACAATGAGCAGTTCTTC

clone_size: -
j_call: TRBJ2-3
v_call: TRBV3-1/TRBV3-2
d_call: TRBD2
cdr3_aa: CASSHLRGITDTQYF
cdr3_nt: TGTGCCAGCAGCCACCTGCGGGGGATCACAGATACGCAGTATTTT

clone_size: -
j_call: TRBJ2-1
v_call: TRBV5-4
d_call: TRBD1
cdr3_aa: CASSPGQGRYNEQFF
cdr3_nt: TGTGCCAGCAGCCCGGGACAGGGGCGTTACAATGAGCAGTTCTTC

clone_size: once
j_call: TRBJ2-3
v_call: TRBV18
d_call: -
cdr3_aa: CASSPPGRGTTDTQYF
cdr3_nt: TGTGCCAGCTCACCACCGGGACGGGGTACTACAGATACGCAGTATTTT

clone_size: -
j_call: TRBJ1-2
v_call: TRBV4-2
d_call: -
cdr3_aa: CASSPPTPEYGYTF
cdr3_nt: TGTGCCAGCAGCCCCCCGACCCCCGAGTATGGCTACACCTTC

clone_size: -
j_call: TRBJ2-1
v_call: TRBV19
d_call: -
cdr3_aa: CASSLLRGGKYNEQFF
cdr3_nt: TGTGCCAGTAGTCTCCTCCGGGGCGGGAAGTACAATGAGCAGTTCTTC

clone_size: -
j_call: TRBJ1-4
v_call: TRBV5-1
d_call: -
cdr3_aa: CASSLEPPNEKLFF
cdr3_nt: TGCGCCAGCAGCTTGGAACCTCCTAATGAAAAACTGTTTTTT

clone_size: -
j_call: TRBJ2-1
v_call: TRBV9
d_call: -
cdr3_aa: CASSVGSSYNEQFF
cdr3_nt: TGTGCCAGCAGCGTAGGTAGTTCCTACAATGAGCAGTTCTTC

clone_size: once
j_call: TRBJ1-2
v_call: TRBV27
d_call: TRBD1
cdr3_aa: CASSLGQFSYGYTF
cdr3_nt: TGTGCCAGCAGCCTGGGACAGTTTAGTTATGGCTACACCTTC

clone_size: -
j_call: TRBJ2-7
v_call: TRBV11-2
d_call: TRBD2
cdr3_aa: CASTPRMGTSSYEQYF
cdr3_nt: TGTGCCAGCACCCCTCGAATGGGGACTAGCTCCTACGAGCAGTACTTC

clone_size: -
j_call: TRBJ2-4
v_call: TRBV24-1
d_call: TRBD1
cdr3_aa: CATSATGGSKNIQYF
cdr3_nt: TGTGCCACCAGTGCTACAGGGGGGAGCAAAAACATTCAGTACTTC

clone_size: -
j_call: TRBJ2-2
v_call: TRBV18
d_call: TRBD2
cdr3_aa: CASSQTTSRNTGELFF
cdr3_nt: TGTGCCAGCTCACAGACGACTAGCAGGAACACCGGGGAGCTGTTTTTT

clone_size: -
j_call: TRBJ2-5
v_call: TRBV11-3
d_call: -
cdr3_aa: CASSLAYQETQYF
cdr3_nt: TGTGCCAGCAGCTTAGCATACCAAGAGACCCAGTACTTC

clone_size: -
j_call: TRBJ1-2
v_call: TRBV5-8
d_call: TRBD1
cdr3_aa: CASSWDRVDDGYTF
cdr3_nt: TGTGCCAGCAGCTGGGACAGGGTAGATGATGGCTACACCTTC

clone_size: -
j_call: TRBJ2-2
v_call: TRBV7-3
d_call: TRBD1
cdr3_aa: CASRPGTGVTGELFF
cdr3_nt: TGTGCCAGCAGGCCCGGGACAGGGGTCACCGGGGAGCTGTTTTTT

clone_size: -
j_call: TRBJ2-2
v_call: TRBV5-1
d_call: TRBD1
cdr3_aa: CASSIGQGAAGELFF
cdr3_nt: TGCGCCAGCAGCATCGGACAGGGGGCGGCCGGGGAGCTGTTTTTT

clone_size: -
j_call: TRBJ1-2
v_call: TRBV6-1
d_call: TRBD1
cdr3_aa: CASSERQGEDGYTF
cdr3_nt: TGTGCCAGCAGTGAGCGACAGGGGGAGGATGGCTACACCTTC

clone_size: -
j_call: TRBJ1-5
v_call: TRBV10-3
d_call: TRBD1
cdr3_aa: CAISAIGQGEQPQHF
cdr3_nt: TGTGCCATCAGTGCAATAGGACAGGGAGAGCAGCCCCAGCATTTT

clone_size: -
j_call: TRBJ2-1
v_call: TRBV2
d_call: -
cdr3_aa: CASSDRDREQFF
cdr3_nt: TGTGCCAGCAGTGACAGAGATCGAGAGCAGTTCTTC

clone_size: -
j_call: TRBJ2-2
v_call: TRBV5-1
d_call: -
cdr3_aa: CASSTNTGELFF
cdr3_nt: TGCGCCAGCAGCACGAACACCGGGGAGCTGTTTTTT

clone_size: -
j_call: TRBJ1-4
v_call: TRBV10-1
d_call: TRBD1
cdr3_aa: CASRGQESTNEKLFF
cdr3_nt: TGCGCCAGCAGGGGACAGGAGTCAACTAATGAAAAACTGTTTTTT

clone_size: -
j_call: TRBJ2-2
v_call: TRBV7-9
d_call: TRBD2
cdr3_aa: CASLVSGTNTGELFF
cdr3_nt: TGTGCCTCATTGGTTAGCGGGACGAACACCGGGGAGCTGTTTTTT

clone_size: -
j_call: TRBJ2-3
v_call: TRBV5-1
d_call: -
cdr3_aa: CASSLEEANTQYF
cdr3_nt: TGCGCCAGCAGCTTGGAGGAGGCGAATACGCAGTATTTT

clone_size: once
j_call: TRBJ2-7
v_call: TRBV30
d_call: -
cdr3_aa: CAWGRTYEQYF
cdr3_nt: TGTGCCTGGGGCAGAACCTACGAGCAGTACTTC

clone_size: -
j_call: TRBJ2-2
v_call: TRBV30
d_call: -
cdr3_aa: CAWSAARDPNTGELFF
cdr3_nt: TGTGCCTGGAGTGCGGCAAGGGACCCGAACACCGGGGAGCTGTTTTTT

clone_size: -
j_call: TRBJ2-1
v_call: TRBV7-9
d_call: TRBD1
cdr3_aa: CASSTGGQGVDEQFF
cdr3_nt: TGTGCCAGCAGCACGGGGGGACAGGGGGTCGATGAGCAGTTCTTC

clone_size: -
j_call: TRBJ1-1
v_call: TRBV19
d_call: -
cdr3_aa: CASSRRGITEAFF
cdr3_nt: TGTGCCAGTAGTAGGCGGGGTATCACTGAAGCTTTCTTT

clone_size: -
j_call: TRBJ1-6
v_call: TRBV19
d_call: -
cdr3_aa: CASSIGQASSPLHF
cdr3_nt: TGTGCCAGTAGTATAGGGCAGGCAAGTTCACCCCTCCACTTT